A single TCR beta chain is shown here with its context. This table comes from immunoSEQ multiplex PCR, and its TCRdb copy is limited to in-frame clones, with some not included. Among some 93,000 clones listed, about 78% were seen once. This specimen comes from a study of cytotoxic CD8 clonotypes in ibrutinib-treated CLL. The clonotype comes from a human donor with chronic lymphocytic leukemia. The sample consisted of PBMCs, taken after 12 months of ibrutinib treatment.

In nucleotides, the CDR3 is TGTGCCAGCAGTTACTCGTCAGGCAGGGTTGGAGATACGCAGTATTTT. Its translation is CASSYSSGRVGDTQYF. The chain carries TRBV6-5 and TRBJ2-3; D is perhaps TRBD1 (5 bases). Germline V gives CDR1 MNHEY, CDR2 SVGAGI. V was pared by 0 bases and J by 5 bases, with 15 bases between. The CDR3 sequence is 16 residues long.